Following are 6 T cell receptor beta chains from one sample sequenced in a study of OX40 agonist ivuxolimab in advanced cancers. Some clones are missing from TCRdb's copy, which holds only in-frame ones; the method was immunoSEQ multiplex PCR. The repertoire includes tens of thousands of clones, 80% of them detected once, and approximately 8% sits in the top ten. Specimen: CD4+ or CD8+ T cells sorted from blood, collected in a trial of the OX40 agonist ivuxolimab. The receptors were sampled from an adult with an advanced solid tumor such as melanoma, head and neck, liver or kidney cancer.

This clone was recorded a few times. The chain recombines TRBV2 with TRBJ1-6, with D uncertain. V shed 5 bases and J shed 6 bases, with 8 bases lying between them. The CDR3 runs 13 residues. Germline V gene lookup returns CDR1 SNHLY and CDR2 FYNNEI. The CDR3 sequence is CASSRTVNSPLHF. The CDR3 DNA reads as TGTGCCAGCAGTAGAACAGTTAATTCACCCCTCCACTTT.

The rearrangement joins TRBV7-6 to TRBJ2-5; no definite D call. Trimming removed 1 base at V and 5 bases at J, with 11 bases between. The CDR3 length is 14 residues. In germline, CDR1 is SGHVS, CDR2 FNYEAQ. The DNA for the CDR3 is TGTGCCAGCAGCTTAGGCGCGACCGGGGAGACCCAGTACTTC. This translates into CASSLGATGETQYF. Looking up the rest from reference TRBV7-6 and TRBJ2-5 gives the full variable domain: GAGVSQSPRYKVTKRGQDVALRCDPISGHVSLYWYRQALGQGPEFLTYFNYEAQQDKSGLPNDRFSAERPEGSISTLTIQRTEQRDSAMYRCASSLGATGETQYFGPGTRLLVL.

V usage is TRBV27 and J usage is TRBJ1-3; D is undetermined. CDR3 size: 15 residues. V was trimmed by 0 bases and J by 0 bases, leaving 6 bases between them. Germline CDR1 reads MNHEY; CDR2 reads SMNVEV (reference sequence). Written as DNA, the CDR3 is TGTGCCAGCAGTTTATCGAGAGGCTCTGGAAACACCATATATTTT. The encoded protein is CASSLSRGSGNTIYF.

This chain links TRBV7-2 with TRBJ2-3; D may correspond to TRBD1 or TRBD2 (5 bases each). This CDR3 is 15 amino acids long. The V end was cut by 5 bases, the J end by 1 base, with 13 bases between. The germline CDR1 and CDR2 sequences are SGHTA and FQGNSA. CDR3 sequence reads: CASSLAQGGTDTQYF. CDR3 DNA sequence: TGTGCCAGCAGCCTCGCTCAGGGAGGCACAGATACGCAGTATTTT.

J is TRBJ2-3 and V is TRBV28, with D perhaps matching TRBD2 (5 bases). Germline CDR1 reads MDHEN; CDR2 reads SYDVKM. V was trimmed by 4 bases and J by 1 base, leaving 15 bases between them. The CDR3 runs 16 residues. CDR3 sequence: CASSSLLDSGTDTQYF. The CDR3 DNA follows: TGTGCCAGCAGTTCACTACTAGACTCCGGCACAGATACGCAGTATTTT.

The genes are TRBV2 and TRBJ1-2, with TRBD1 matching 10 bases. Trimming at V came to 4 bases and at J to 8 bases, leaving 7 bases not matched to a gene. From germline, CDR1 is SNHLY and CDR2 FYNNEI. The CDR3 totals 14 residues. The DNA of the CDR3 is TGTGCCAGCAGTGTGACCGGGACAGGGGTCGGCTACACCTTC. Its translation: CASSVTGTGVGYTF.